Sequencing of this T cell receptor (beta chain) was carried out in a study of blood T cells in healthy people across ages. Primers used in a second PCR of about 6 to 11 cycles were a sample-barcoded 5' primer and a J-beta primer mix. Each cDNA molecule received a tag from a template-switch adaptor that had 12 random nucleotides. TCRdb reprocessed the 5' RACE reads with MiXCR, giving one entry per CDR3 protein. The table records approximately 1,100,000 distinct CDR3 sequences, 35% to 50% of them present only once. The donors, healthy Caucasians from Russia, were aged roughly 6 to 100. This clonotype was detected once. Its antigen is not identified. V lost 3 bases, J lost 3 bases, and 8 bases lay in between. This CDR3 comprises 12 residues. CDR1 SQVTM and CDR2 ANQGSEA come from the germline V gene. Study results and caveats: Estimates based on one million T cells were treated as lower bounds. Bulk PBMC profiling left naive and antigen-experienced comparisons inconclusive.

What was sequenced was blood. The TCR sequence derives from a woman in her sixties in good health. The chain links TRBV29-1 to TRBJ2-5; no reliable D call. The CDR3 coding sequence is TGCAGCGTTGAGAAGGGCGAAGAGACCCAGTACTTC. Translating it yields CSVEKGEETQYF. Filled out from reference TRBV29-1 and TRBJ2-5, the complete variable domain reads SAVISQKPSRDICQRGTSLTIQCQVDSQVTMMFWYRQQPGQSLTLIATANQGSEATYESGFVIDKFPISRPNLTFSTLTVSNMSPEDSSIYLCSVEKGEETQYFGPGTRLLVL.